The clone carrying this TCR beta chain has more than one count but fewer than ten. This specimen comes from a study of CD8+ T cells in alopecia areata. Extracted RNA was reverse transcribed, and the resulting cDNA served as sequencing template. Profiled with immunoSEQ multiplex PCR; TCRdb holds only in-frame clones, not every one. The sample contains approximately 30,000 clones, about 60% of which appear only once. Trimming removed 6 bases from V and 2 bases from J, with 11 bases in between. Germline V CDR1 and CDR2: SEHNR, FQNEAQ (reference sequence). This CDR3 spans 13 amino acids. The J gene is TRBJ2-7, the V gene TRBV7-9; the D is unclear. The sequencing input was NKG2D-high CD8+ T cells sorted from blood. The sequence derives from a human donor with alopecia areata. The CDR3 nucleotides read TGTGCCAGCAGTCACCTCGCTACCTACGAGCAGTACTTC. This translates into CASSHLATYEQYF.